This TCR beta chain was recorded in a study of blood T cell repertoires in COVID-19. Study overall: Acute and convalescent COVID-19 specimens originated in the United States, Italy and Spain. The analysed material was cDNA or gDNA that came from T cells, B-cell-depleted T cells, or PBMCs.

In the original processing: Quantification of nucleated cells was approximated via reference gene primer amplification. TCRdb keeps only in-frame clones here, not all; method: immunoSEQ multiplex PCR. For V, J and clone size, that table is used; D and trimming come from the DNA. Among 100,000 or so clones listed, approximately 86% were seen once. The CDR3 is 12 amino acids. V was trimmed by 5 bases and J by 4 bases, leaving 9 bases between them. CDR1 and CDR2 (germline): SGHRS, YFSETQ. Source material: peripheral blood. The chain carries TRBV5-1 and TRBJ1-1; a weak D match, TRBD1 (5 bases). The clonotype comes from a middle-aged man with active or convalescent COVID-19. The CDR3 coding sequence is TGCGCCAGCAGTTGGGGGGGCACTGAAGCTTTCTTT. This codes for CASSWGGTEAFF.